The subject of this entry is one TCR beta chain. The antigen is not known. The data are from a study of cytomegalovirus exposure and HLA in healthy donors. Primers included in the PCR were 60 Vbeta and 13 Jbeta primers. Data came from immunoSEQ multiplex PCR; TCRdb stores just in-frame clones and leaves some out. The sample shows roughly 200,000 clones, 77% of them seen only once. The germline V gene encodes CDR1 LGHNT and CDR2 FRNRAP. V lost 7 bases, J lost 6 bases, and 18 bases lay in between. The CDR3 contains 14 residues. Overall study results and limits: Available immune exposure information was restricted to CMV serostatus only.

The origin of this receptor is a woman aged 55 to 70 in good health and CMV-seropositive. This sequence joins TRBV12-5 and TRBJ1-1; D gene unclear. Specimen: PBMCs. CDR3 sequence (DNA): TGTGCTAGTGCCTCCGCGAGTTTTATCGCTGAAGCTTTCTTT. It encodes CASASASFIAEAFF.